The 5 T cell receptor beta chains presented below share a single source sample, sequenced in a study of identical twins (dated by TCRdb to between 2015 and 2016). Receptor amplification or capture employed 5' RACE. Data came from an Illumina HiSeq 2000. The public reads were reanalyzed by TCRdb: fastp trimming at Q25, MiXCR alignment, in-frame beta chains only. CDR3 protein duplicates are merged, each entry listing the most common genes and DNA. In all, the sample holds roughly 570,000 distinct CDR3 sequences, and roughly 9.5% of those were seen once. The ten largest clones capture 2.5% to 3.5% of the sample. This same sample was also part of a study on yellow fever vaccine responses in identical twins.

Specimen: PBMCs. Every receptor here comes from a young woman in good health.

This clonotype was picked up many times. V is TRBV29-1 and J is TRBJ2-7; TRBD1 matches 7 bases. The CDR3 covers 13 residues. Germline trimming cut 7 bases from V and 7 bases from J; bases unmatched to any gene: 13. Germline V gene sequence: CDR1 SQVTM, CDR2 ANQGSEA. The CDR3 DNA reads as TGCAGCGCTGACCTGGGGACAGTGGGAGAGCAGTACTTC. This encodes CSADLGTVGEQYF.

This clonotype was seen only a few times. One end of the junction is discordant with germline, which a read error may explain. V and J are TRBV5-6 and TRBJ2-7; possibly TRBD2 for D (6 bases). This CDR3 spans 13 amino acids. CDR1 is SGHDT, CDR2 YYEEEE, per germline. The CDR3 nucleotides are TGTGCCAGCAGCTTGGGGGGGTGGCCGGGAGATATCTTC. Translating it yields CASSLGGWPGDIF.

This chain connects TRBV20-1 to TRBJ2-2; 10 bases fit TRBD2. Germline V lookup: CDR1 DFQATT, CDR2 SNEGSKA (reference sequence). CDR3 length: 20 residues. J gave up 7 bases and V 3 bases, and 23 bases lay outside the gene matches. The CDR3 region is CSASTVGSGGASRALGELFF. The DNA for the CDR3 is TGCAGTGCTAGTACGGTGGGAAGCGGGGGGGCCTCGAGAGCACTCGGGGAGCTGTTTTTT.

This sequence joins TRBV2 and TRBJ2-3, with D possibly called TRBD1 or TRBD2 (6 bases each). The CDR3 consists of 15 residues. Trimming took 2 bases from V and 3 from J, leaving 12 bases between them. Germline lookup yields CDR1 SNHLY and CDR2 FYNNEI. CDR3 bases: TGTGCCAGCAGTGAACCCGGGGGCGGGACAGATACGCAGTATTTT. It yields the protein CASSEPGGGTDTQYF.

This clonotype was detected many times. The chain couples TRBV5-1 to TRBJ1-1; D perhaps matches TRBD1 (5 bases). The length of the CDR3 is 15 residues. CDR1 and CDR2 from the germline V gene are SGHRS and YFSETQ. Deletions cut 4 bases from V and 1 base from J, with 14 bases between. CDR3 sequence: CASSPGGTANTEAFF. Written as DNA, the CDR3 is TGCGCCAGCAGCCCGGGCGGGACGGCGAACACTGAAGCTTTCTTT.